This T cell receptor beta chain was obtained from a study of T cell responses to AZD1222 COVID-19 vaccine. Study-level information: Pooling covered second doses at about 4 or about 12 weeks. Points from the study as a whole: Nearly half of unique spike-specific TCRs reportedly avoided B.1.351 and B.1.1.7 mutated regions. A mostly white British donor set with more females was recruited, and clonal diversity was possibly underestimated.

Assay used: immunoSEQ multiplex PCR; TCRdb lists only in-frame clones, some missing. The sample yields 85,000 to 130,000 clones, 85% to 90% seen once. In regard to this clone: Its antigen is not known.

Losses at the gene ends were 6 bases for V and 4 bases for J; bases not matched to a gene: 5. This CDR3 contains 14 residues. In germline, CDR1 is MNHEY, CDR2 SMNVEV (reference sequence). The TCR comes from an adult in good health. This rearrangement joins TRBV27 to TRBJ2-2; 7 bases are a match to TRBD1. The sample in question was peripheral blood, obtained on day 0 of AZD1222 vaccination. The CDR3 loop is CASSAGTATGELFF. Here the CDR3 DNA reads TGTGCCAGCAGCGCCGGGACAGCCACCGGGGAGCTGTTTTTT.